One and the same sample provided the 19 T cell receptor beta chains below, sequenced in a study of beta chain features in type 1 diabetes. Study observations and caveats: A moderate, significant TCRB CDR3 shortening appeared in type 1 diabetes across four CD4+ subsets.

Investigators reverse transcribed all isolated RNA, so they sequenced expressed TCRB transcripts. TCRdb's table, derived via immunoSEQ multiplex PCR, lists solely in-frame clones and lacks some. In the table there are 250,000 or so clones, just over 20% of which are singletons. What these receptors recognize is not known. Sequencing was done on a sample of naive CD4+ T cells from blood. The source is a woman between 35 and 50 years old with type 1 diabetes.

V usage is TRBV7-9 and J usage is TRBJ2-5; 11 nucleotides line up with TRBD1. Germline trimming cut 4 bases from V and 2 bases from J; bases unmatched to any gene: 3. CDR1 SEHNR and CDR2 FQNEAQ come from the germline V gene (reference sequence). The CDR3 totals 15 residues. The CDR3 region has the DNA TGTGCCAGCAGCTCGGGGACAGGGGGACAAGAGACCCAGTACTTC. Encoded protein: CASSSGTGGQETQYF.

This rearrangement joins TRBV30 to TRBJ2-3; D is perhaps TRBD2 (5 bases). V was trimmed by 1 base and J by 5 bases, leaving 10 bases between them. CDR3 size: 13 residues. CDR1 GTSNPN and CDR2 SVGIG come from the germline V gene (reference sequence). Here the CDR3 reads CAWSARGGDTQYF. DNA of the CDR3: TGTGCCTGGAGTGCCCGGGGTGGAGATACGCAGTATTTT.

The chain links TRBV6-5 to TRBJ2-3; 7 bases are a match to TRBD2. V lost 8 bases to trimming and J lost 0 bases; unmatched junction nucleotides: 5. The length of the CDR3 is 14 residues. Germline CDR1 MNHEY, CDR2 SVGAGI. The CDR3 sequence: CASGLGLSTDTQYF. The DNA for the CDR3 is TGTGCCAGCGGCCTGGGACTAAGCACAGATACGCAGTATTTT.

This clone turned up a few times. The rearrangement uses TRBV28 and TRBJ2-3; 7 bases agree with TRBD2. V lost 6 bases, J lost 1 base, and 7 bases stayed unmatched. This CDR3 has 15 amino acids. Germline assignment: CDR1 MDHEN and CDR2 SYDVKM. The CDR3 nucleotides read TGTGCCAGCAGCCAGGGCGGGAGTGGCACAGATACGCAGTATTTT. Amino acids: CASSQGGSGTDTQYF. Using reference TRBV28 and TRBJ2-3 for the parts outside the CDR3, the full variable domain is DVKVTQSSRYLVKRTGEKVFLECVQDMDHENMFWYRQDPGLGLRLIYFSYDVKMKEKGDIPEGYSVSREKKERFSLILESASTNQTSMYLCASSQGGSGTDTQYFGPGTRLTVL.

The chain carries TRBV5-1 and TRBJ2-2; 10 positions agree with TRBD1. The trim removed 7 bases at V and 0 bases at J, leaving 0 bases unmatched. From germline, CDR1 is SGHRS and CDR2 YFSETQ. This CDR3 spans 14 amino acids. The CDR3 spells CASGTGANTGELFF. DNA for the CDR3: TGCGCCAGCGGGACAGGGGCGAACACCGGGGAGCTGTTTTTT.

This sequence joins TRBV19 and TRBJ1-1; TRBD1 aligns across 7 bases. The junction had 8 bases not matched to a gene; V was cut back by 5 bases and J by 5 bases. The CDR3 has 14 amino acids. Germline V gene lookup returns CDR1 LNHDA and CDR2 SQIVND (reference sequence). In DNA form, the CDR3 reads TGTGCCAGTAGTCAACTCGTCAGGGGGACTGAAGCTTTCTTT. Translating gives CASSQLVRGTEAFF.

The rearrangement joins TRBV15 to TRBJ1-2; D not certain. CDR1 and CDR2 from the germline V gene are LNHNV and YYDKDF (reference sequence). Trimming cost V 5 bases and J 6 bases, with 13 bases left between them. This CDR3 has 13 residues. In nucleotides, the CDR3 is TGTGCCACCAGCGGAGTTTGGAGCGATGGCTACACCTTC. This encodes CATSGVWSDGYTF.

This clone was detected a few times. The same CDR3 is also encoded by other DNA sequences in this sample. The genes are TRBV15 and TRBJ2-5, with 9 bases identical to TRBD1. The length of the CDR3 is 13 residues. The V and J ends lost 5 bases and 3 bases, in that order; junction bases with no gene match: 1. Germline values: CDR1 LNHNV, CDR2 YYDKDF (reference sequence). The CDR3 protein is CATSRDREETQYF. For the CDR3, the DNA is TGTGCCACCAGCCGGGACAGGGAAGAGACCCAGTACTTC. The full variable domain, completed using reference TRBV15 and TRBJ2-5, is DAMVIQNPRYQVTQFGKPVTLSCSQTLNHNVMYWYQQKSSQAPKLLFHYYDKDFNNEADTPDNFQSRRPNTSFCFLDIRSPGLGDTAMYLCATSRDREETQYFGPGTRLLVL.

V usage is TRBV5-4 and J usage is TRBJ1-2; 9 bases align to TRBD1. Germline V CDR1 and CDR2: SGHNT, YYREEE (reference sequence). This CDR3 comprises 15 residues. The V segment lost 1 base and the J segment 4 bases; nucleotides outside the gene matches: 5. The CDR3 DNA reads as TGTGCCAGCAGCTTGCCGGGACAGGGACCCTATGGCTACACCTTC. It codes for CASSLPGQGPYGYTF.

The CDR3 DNA is TGTGCCAGCAGCCCTTGGCCGGGAATGAACACTGAAGCTTTCTTT. It is translated as CASSPWPGMNTEAFF. The chain links TRBV7-2 to TRBJ1-1; no reliable D call. This CDR3 comprises 15 residues. CDR1 is SGHTA and CDR2 is FQGNSA in the germline V gene. V shed 5 bases and J shed 0 bases, with 13 bases lying between them.

This clone showed up just a few times. CDR3 residues: CASSVGLGEQYF. CDR3 DNA: TGTGCCAGCAGCGTAGGACTGGGCGAGCAGTACTTC. The chain joins TRBV9 to TRBJ2-7; D is uncertain. V lost 0 bases and J 6 bases, leaving 7 bases between the germline ends. Looked up from germline, CDR1 is SGDLS and CDR2 is YYNGEE. This CDR3 has 12 amino acids. Drawing the rest from reference TRBV9 and TRBJ2-7, the complete variable domain is DSGVTQTPKHLITATGQRVTLRCSPRSGDLSVYWYQQSLDQGLQFLIQYYNGEERAKGNILERFSAQQFPDLHSELNLSSLELGDSALYFCASSVGLGEQYFGPGTRLTVT.

The CDR3: CASSADRVGGYTF. In DNA form, the CDR3 reads TGTGCCAGCAGCGCTGACAGGGTGGGTGGCTACACCTTC. The chain uses TRBV9 and TRBJ1-2; 7 nucleotides agree with TRBD1. With 3 bases clipped from V and 7 bases from J, the junction kept 6 bases outside the gene matches. Germline CDR1 SGDLS, CDR2 YYNGEE. CDR3 size: 13 residues. The entire variable domain, with the rest obtained from reference TRBV9 and TRBJ1-2, is as follows: DSGVTQTPKHLITATGQRVTLRCSPRSGDLSVYWYQQSLDQGLQFLIQYYNGEERAKGNILERFSAQQFPDLHSELNLSSLELGDSALYFCASSADRVGGYTFGSGTRLTVV.

There are a few counts of this clone. The rearrangement joins TRBV28 to TRBJ1-1, with TRBD1 matching 10 bases. Germline lookup yields CDR1 MDHEN and CDR2 SYDVKM. Trimming removed 6 bases from V and 6 bases from J; junction bases left unmatched: 7. The CDR3 spans 14 residues. This CDR3 is CASRGQGLGSEAFF. Here the CDR3 DNA reads TGTGCCAGCAGGGGACAGGGGTTGGGTTCTGAAGCTTTCTTT.

The table lists this clone with a few counts. The chain carries TRBV6-5 and TRBJ1-1, with D tentatively TRBD1 (5 bases). Germline assignment: CDR1 MNHEY and CDR2 SVGAGI. Trimming stripped 6 bases from V and 4 bases from J, with 18 bases between. This CDR3 has 15 amino acids. The CDR3 spells CASRGSEGASTEAFF. CDR3 DNA: TGTGCCAGCAGGGGGTCAGAAGGGGCTAGCACTGAAGCTTTCTTT.

The chain uses TRBV15 and TRBJ2-3; TRBD1 is a possible D gene (5 bases). The CDR3 sequence is 14 residues long. In germline, CDR1 is LNHNV, CDR2 YYDKDF (reference sequence). The ends were cut back, 0 bases at V and 3 bases at J, with 7 bases in the middle. The CDR3 reads CATSRDGATDTQYF. The CDR3 coding sequence is TGTGCCACCAGCAGAGATGGGGCTACAGATACGCAGTATTTT.

This clone has a handful of counts. The genes are TRBV7-2 and TRBJ2-3; D may be TRBD2 (6 bases). Germline V CDR1 and CDR2: SGHTA, FQGNSA. Deletions cut 1 base from V and 5 bases from J, with 13 bases between. The CDR3 covers 15 residues. Here the CDR3 reads CASSLVRGGRDTQYF. DNA of the CDR3: TGTGCCAGCAGCTTAGTCCGAGGAGGGCGAGATACGCAGTATTTT.

This chain joins TRBV28 and TRBJ1-2; a weak D match, TRBD1 (5 bases). Germline V gives CDR1 MDHEN, CDR2 SYDVKM. V dropped 3 bases and J dropped 7 bases, with 12 bases sitting between them. The CDR3 totals 13 residues. CDR3 loop: CASSLPRRGGYTF. CDR3 in DNA: TGTGCCAGCAGTTTGCCCAGGAGGGGTGGCTACACCTTC.

This rearrangement joins TRBV9 to TRBJ2-7, with D uncertain. Per the germline V gene, CDR1 is SGDLS and CDR2 is YYNGEE. This CDR3 spans 14 amino acids. The V end was cut by 3 bases, the J end by 6 bases, with 16 bases between. DNA for the CDR3: TGTGCCAGCAGCGGTACAGCAGCCGATGGCGAGCAGTACTTC. Translation: CASSGTAADGEQYF.

V gene TRBV9 combines with J gene TRBJ1-1; the D gene is possibly TRBD1 (5 bases). From germline, CDR1 is SGDLS and CDR2 YYNGEE. CDR3 length: 14 amino acids. V lost 0 bases to trimming and J lost 7 bases, with 13 bases between them. The CDR3 coding sequence is TGTGCCAGCAGCGTAGAGGCAGGGATGGATGAAGCTTTCTTT. It translates to CASSVEAGMDEAFF.